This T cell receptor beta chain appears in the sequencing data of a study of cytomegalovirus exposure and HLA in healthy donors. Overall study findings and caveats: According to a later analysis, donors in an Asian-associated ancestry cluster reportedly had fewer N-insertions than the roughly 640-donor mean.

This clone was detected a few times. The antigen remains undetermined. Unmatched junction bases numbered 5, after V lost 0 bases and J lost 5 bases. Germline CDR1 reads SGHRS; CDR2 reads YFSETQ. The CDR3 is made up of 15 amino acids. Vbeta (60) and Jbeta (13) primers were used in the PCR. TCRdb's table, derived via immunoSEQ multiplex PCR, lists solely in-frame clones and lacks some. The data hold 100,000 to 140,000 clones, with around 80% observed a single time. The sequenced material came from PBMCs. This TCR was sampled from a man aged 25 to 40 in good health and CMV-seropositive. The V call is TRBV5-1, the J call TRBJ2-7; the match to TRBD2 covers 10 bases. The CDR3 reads CASSLEPSGGHEQYF. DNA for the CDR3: TGCGCCAGCAGCTTGGAGCCTAGCGGGGGCCACGAGCAGTACTTC.